This T cell receptor beta chain came from a study of T cell changes during pregnancy in multiple sclerosis. CDR1 MGHDK and CDR2 SYGVNS come from the germline V gene. The CDR3 extends over 13 amino acids. V was shortened by 2 bases and J by 5 bases, with 9 bases between the two germline ends. Using immunoSEQ multiplex PCR, the repertoire was profiled, and TCRdb retains in-frame clones only, with some absent. The sample contains approximately 130,000 clones, approximately 93% of which appear only once. The genes are TRBV25-1 and TRBJ1-1; D is uncertain. This TCR came from a female donor with multiple sclerosis, enrolled in a pregnancy study. The sample here was peripheral blood, taken before pregnancy. CDR3: CASSEPGRTEAFF. The CDR3 coding sequence is TGTGCCAGCAGTGAACCAGGTCGGACTGAAGCTTTCTTT.